The 19 T cell receptor beta chains below come from one sample, sequenced in a study of cytomegalovirus exposure and HLA in healthy donors. The PCR contained 60 Vbeta and 13 Jbeta primers. Assay used: immunoSEQ multiplex PCR; TCRdb lists only in-frame clones, some missing. This table has fewer than 200,000 clones, roughly 84% appearing once. Material for sequencing was PBMCs. Receptors were obtained from a male donor in good health and CMV-seronegative.

V usage is TRBV6-1 and J usage is TRBJ2-1; D is possibly TRBD2 (5 bases). Deletions cut 6 bases from V and 6 bases from J, with 15 bases between. The CDR3 has 14 residues. CDR1 MNHNS and CDR2 SASEGT come from the germline V gene. CDR3 protein: CASRLGAAGNEQFF. The CDR3 nucleotides read TGTGCCAGCAGATTGGGCGCGGCGGGCAATGAGCAGTTCTTC.

The V call is TRBV15, the J call TRBJ1-1; D is undetermined. Germline V gene sequence: CDR1 LNHNV, CDR2 YYDKDF (reference sequence). Trimming took 0 bases from V and 0 from J, leaving 11 bases between them. This CDR3 has 16 amino acids. The CDR3 DNA reads as TGTGCCACCAGCAGAGATTGGGCGGGGTTGAACACTGAAGCTTTCTTT. Translating it yields CATSRDWAGLNTEAFF.

The gene calls are TRBV15 and TRBJ2-5; D is unresolved. V was clipped by 0 bases and J by 4 bases, with 9 bases between them. The CDR3 sequence is 14 residues long. The V gene's germline CDR1 is LNHNV and CDR2 YYDKDF (reference sequence). CDR3: CATSRDLLGETQYF. The CDR3, as DNA: TGTGCCACCAGCAGAGATCTCCTAGGAGAGACCCAGTACTTC.

This clone was observed a handful of times. The rearrangement uses TRBV7-6 and TRBJ2-3; 9 bases align to TRBD2. The CDR3 sequence is 16 residues long. V shed 5 bases and J 4 bases; nucleotides not matched to a gene: 10. Germline V lookup: CDR1 SGHVS, CDR2 FNYEAQ. CDR3 region: CASSPSSLAGPDTQYF. In nucleotides, the CDR3 is TGTGCCAGCAGCCCTTCCTCCCTAGCGGGACCAGATACGCAGTATTTT. Based on the CDR3 plus reference TRBV7-6 and TRBJ2-3, the full variable domain is GAGVSQSPRYKVTKRGQDVALRCDPISGHVSLYWYRQALGQGPEFLTYFNYEAQQDKSGLPNDRFSAERPEGSISTLTIQRTEQRDSAMYRCASSPSSLAGPDTQYFGPGTRLTVL.

This chain uses TRBV12-5 with TRBJ2-5, with D possibly matching TRBD1 (5 bases). Gene TRBJ2-7 matches the end of the DNA better, so the J call may be wrong. Germline V gene lookup returns CDR1 LGHNT and CDR2 FRNRAP. There are 16 residues in the CDR3. The CDR3 DNA is TGTGCTAGTGGGACGGGTCGTTCAGGGAAAAGCTACGAGCAGTACTTC. It codes for CASGTGRSGKSYEQYF.

This clone was found once. The V call is TRBV12-2, the J call TRBJ1-3; the table's D call, TRBD1, was not checked against the DNA. TRBV12-2 is given as a pseudogene. The CDR3 extends over 16 amino acids. CDR3 amino acids: CASRPTDRASGNTIYF. DNA for the CDR3: TGTGCAAGTCGCCCGACGGACAGGGCCTCTGGAAACACCATATATTTT.

The sample holds a few counts of this clone. The same CDR3 is also encoded by other DNA sequences in this sample. This chain joins TRBV7-6 and TRBJ1-4; a possible D gene is TRBD1 (6 bases). Trimming left V 1 base short and J 8 bases short, with 11 bases between. This CDR3 has 14 amino acids. Germline CDR1 reads SGHVS; CDR2 reads FNYEAQ. The CDR3 spells CASSLGQAGEKLFF. In DNA form, the CDR3 reads TGTGCCAGCAGCTTAGGACAGGCTGGGGAAAAACTGTTTTTT.

The V gene is TRBV6-6, the J gene TRBJ2-5, with TRBD2 identical over 8 bases. Unmatched junction bases numbered 8, after V lost 5 bases and J lost 0 bases. From germline, CDR1 is MNHNY and CDR2 SVGAGI (reference sequence). CDR3 length equals 16 residues. The CDR3 reads CASSPPGGGNQETQYF. The CDR3 coding sequence is TGTGCCAGCAGTCCCCCCGGCGGGGGGAACCAAGAGACCCAGTACTTC.

V gene TRBV19 combines with J gene TRBJ2-7; 12 nucleotides line up with TRBD1. This CDR3 has 17 residues. Per germline, CDR1 LNHDA and CDR2 SQIVND (reference sequence). Losses at the gene ends were 3 bases for V and 5 bases for J; bases not matched to a gene: 11. CDR3 loop: CASSMGFSGTGGHEQYF. CDR3 nucleotide sequence: TGTGCCAGTAGTATGGGGTTTTCCGGGACAGGGGGCCACGAGCAGTACTTC.

The V call is TRBV13, the J call TRBJ1-2; a possible D gene is TRBD1 (5 bases). Germline V gene sequence: CDR1 PRHDT, CDR2 FYEKMQ (reference sequence). This CDR3 comprises 15 residues. V lost 7 bases and J 2 bases, leaving 17 bases between the germline ends. CDR3 residues: CASTFSGSKNYGYTF. In nucleotides, the CDR3 is TGTGCCAGCACCTTCTCAGGGTCAAAGAACTATGGCTACACCTTC. Complete variable domain (other parts from reference TRBV13 and TRBJ1-2): AAGVIQSPRHLIKEKRETATLKCYPIPRHDTVYWYQQGPGQDPQFLISFYEKMQSDKGSIPDRFSAQQFSDYHSELNMSSLELGDSALYFCASTFSGSKNYGYTFGSGTRLTVV.

The chain's CDR3 is CASCNRRGSEAFF. DNA of the CDR3: TGTGCCAGTTGCAACAGGAGAGGTTCTGAAGCTTTCTTT. The chain links TRBV19 to TRBJ1-1, with D possibly being TRBD1 (5 bases). The CDR3 extends over 13 amino acids. The V end lost 8 bases, the J end lost 6 bases, and 16 bases lay between the germline ends. Germline V gene sequence: CDR1 LNHDA, CDR2 SQIVND (reference sequence).

The chain is built from TRBV28 and TRBJ2-6, with TRBD1 identical over 7 bases. The junction had 10 bases not matched to a gene; V was cut back by 8 bases and J by 0 bases. This CDR3 is 17 amino acids long. Germline V gives CDR1 MDHEN, CDR2 SYDVKM. In nucleotides, the CDR3 is TGTGCCAGCGGGGGCCGACAGGGTGTCTCTGGGGCCAACGTCCTGACTTTC. This sequence encodes CASGGRQGVSGANVLTF.

The V call is TRBV28, the J call TRBJ2-7, with D possibly being TRBD1 (6 bases). This CDR3 region has 13 residues. Germline CDR1 reads MDHEN; CDR2 reads SYDVKM. V was shortened by 5 bases and J by 3 bases, with 11 bases between the two germline ends. The DNA for the CDR3 is TGTGCCAGCAGTGCCGCGGACAGCTACGAGCAGTACTTC. Protein product: CASSAADSYEQYF.

This clone was seen more than once but under ten times. The chain has TRBV7-9 and TRBJ1-6, with 10 bases that match TRBD1. In germline, CDR1 is SEHNR, CDR2 FQNEAQ (reference sequence). Trimming removed 6 bases from V and 13 bases from J; junction bases left unmatched: 12. The CDR3 covers 15 residues. CDR3 coding DNA: TGTGCCAGCAGTGCGGGGACAGGGGAGTTTTGGCCCCTCCACTTT. This codes for CASSAGTGEFWPLHF.

The V and J genes are TRBV5-6 and TRBJ1-1, with D tentatively TRBD1 (5 bases). Germline V gene sequence: CDR1 SGHDT, CDR2 YYEEEE. CDR3 length: 12 residues. V lost 5 bases and J lost 6, with 11 bases in between. DNA for the CDR3: TGTGCCAGCAGTCCTGACAGATCTGAAGCTTTCTTT. Translating gives CASSPDRSEAFF. The whole variable domain, remainder taken from reference TRBV5-6 and TRBJ1-1, is DAGVTQSPTHLIKTRGQQVTLRCSPKSGHDTVSWYQQALGQGPQFIFQYYEEEERQRGNFPDRFSGHQFPNYSSELNVNALLLGDSALYLCASSPDRSEAFFGQGTRLTVV.

V is TRBV5-1 and J is TRBJ2-7; 8 nucleotides agree with TRBD1. The CDR3 contains 16 residues. Trimming at V came to 4 bases and at J to 2 bases, leaving 11 bases not matched to a gene. The germline gives CDR1 SGHRS, CDR2 YFSETQ. CDR3: CASSIGQGLLTYEQYF. DNA of the CDR3: TGCGCCAGCAGCATAGGACAGGGCTTACTAACCTACGAGCAGTACTTC.

The V gene is TRBV4-2, the J gene TRBJ1-5, with 7 bases aligning to TRBD1. Germline V gene lookup returns CDR1 LGHNA and CDR2 YNFKEQ. CDR3 length equals 19 residues. The V and J ends lost 1 base and 0 bases, in that order; junction bases with no gene match: 12. DNA of the CDR3: TGTGCCAGCAGCCAAGTTGGGGACAGAAAGCCATTTAGCAATCAGCCCCAGCATTTT. It is translated as CASSQVGDRKPFSNQPQHF.

This clone was observed a handful of times. CDR3 nucleotide sequence: TGCAGCGTTGAAGGGTGGGGGGATAGCAATCAGCCCCAGCATTTT. Translation: CSVEGWGDSNQPQHF. V usage is TRBV29-1 and J usage is TRBJ1-5, with D perhaps TRBD1 (5 bases). The germline V gene has CDR1 SQVTM and CDR2 ANQGSEA. V lost 1 base, J lost 0 bases, and 10 bases lay in between. The CDR3 has 15 amino acids.

The count of this clone is one. The J gene is TRBJ2-7, the V gene TRBV10-2; TRBD1 aligns across 7 bases. Germline V gives CDR1 WSHSY, CDR2 SAAADI. V trimming: 7 bases; J trimming: 3 bases; junction bases outside the gene matches: 12. The CDR3 contains 15 residues. CDR3 residues: CASKIGQERYYEQYF. Written as DNA, the CDR3 is TGCGCCAGCAAAATCGGACAGGAGAGATACTACGAGCAGTACTTC.